A few counts support the clone carrying this T cell receptor (beta chain). Its antigen is unknown. This may be a read error, as it is one base from a much larger clone. Stability of Graves' hyperthyroidism was defined as absent ophthalmopathy progression within 18 months. Uncontrolled infection, other autoimmune disease, pregnancy or lactation disqualified patients from enrolment. The source of the PBMCs was approximately 9.5 ml of fresh peripheral blood. This specimen comes from a study of T cells in Graves' hyperthyroidism and ophthalmopathy. Amplification of TCR beta CDR3 regions used RNA as the template. The TCR CDR3 was amplified in a first-round RT-PCR using the HTBI primer set. TCRdb re-analysed the multiplex PCR reads in MiXCR, keeping a single row per CDR3 protein. This table has about 690,000 distinct CDR3 sequences, roughly a sixth appearing once. Study observations and caveats: Clonotypes that were expanded in thyroid above 0.001 mostly appeared in blood too.

Germline V gene data show CDR1 as MNHEY and CDR2 as SVGEGT. This CDR3 has 15 residues. Input material: blood. The gene calls are TRBV6-2 or TRBV6-3 and TRBJ2-2; 8 positions match TRBD2. The receptor's source is a man in his fifties with Graves' hyperthyroidism. This CDR3 reads CASSLSGRVTGELLF. The CDR3 DNA reads as TGTGCCAGCAGTTTAAGCGGGAGAGTGACCGGGGAGCTGCTTTTT.